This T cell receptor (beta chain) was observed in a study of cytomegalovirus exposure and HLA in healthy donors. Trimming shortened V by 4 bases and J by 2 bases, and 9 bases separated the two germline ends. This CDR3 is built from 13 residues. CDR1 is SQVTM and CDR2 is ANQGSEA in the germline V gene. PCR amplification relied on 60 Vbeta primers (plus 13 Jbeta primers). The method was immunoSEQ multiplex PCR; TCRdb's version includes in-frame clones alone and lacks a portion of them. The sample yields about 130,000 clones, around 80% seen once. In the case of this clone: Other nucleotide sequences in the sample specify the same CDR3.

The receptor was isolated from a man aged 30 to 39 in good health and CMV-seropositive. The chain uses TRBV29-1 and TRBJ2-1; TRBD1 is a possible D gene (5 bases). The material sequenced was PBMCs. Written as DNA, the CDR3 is TGCAGCGTTGGCGGCAGGGCCTACAATGAGCAGTTCTTC. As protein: CSVGGRAYNEQFF.